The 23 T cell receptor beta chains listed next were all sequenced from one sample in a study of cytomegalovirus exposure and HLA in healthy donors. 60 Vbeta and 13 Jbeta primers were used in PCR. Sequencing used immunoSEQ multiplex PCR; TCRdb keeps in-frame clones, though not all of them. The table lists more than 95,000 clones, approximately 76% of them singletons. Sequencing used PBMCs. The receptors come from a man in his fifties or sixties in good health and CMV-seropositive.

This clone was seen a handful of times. For the CDR3, the DNA is TGTGCCAGCAGTGGGGAGACAGGGCTTCAGCCCCAGCATTTT. Its protein product is CASSGETGLQPQHF. The J gene is TRBJ1-5, the V gene TRBV2; TRBD1 matches at 7 bases. The CDR3 extends over 14 amino acids. J was trimmed by 6 bases and V by 4 bases; bases with no gene match: 6. Per germline, CDR1 SNHLY and CDR2 FYNNEI.

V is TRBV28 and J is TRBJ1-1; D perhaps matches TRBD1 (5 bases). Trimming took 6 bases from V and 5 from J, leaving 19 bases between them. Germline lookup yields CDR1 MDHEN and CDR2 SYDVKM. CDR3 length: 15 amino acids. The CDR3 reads CASRGGGAGGTEAFF. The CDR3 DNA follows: TGTGCCAGCAGGGGCGGGGGAGCGGGAGGGACTGAAGCTTTCTTT.

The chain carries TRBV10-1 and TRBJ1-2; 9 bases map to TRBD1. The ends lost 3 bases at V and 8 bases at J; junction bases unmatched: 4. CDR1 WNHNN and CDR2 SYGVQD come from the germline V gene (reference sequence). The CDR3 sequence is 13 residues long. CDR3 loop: CASSETGGAGYTF. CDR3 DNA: TGCGCCAGCAGTGAAACAGGGGGCGCCGGCTACACCTTC.

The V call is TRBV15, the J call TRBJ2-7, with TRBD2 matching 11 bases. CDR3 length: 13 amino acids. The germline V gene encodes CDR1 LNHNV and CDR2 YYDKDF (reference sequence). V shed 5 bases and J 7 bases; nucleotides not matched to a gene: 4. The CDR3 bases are TGTGCCACCAGCCGAAGACTAGCGGGGGAGCAGTACTTC. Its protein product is CATSRRLAGEQYF. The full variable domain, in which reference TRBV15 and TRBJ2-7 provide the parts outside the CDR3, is DAMVIQNPRYQVTQFGKPVTLSCSQTLNHNVMYWYQQKSSQAPKLLFHYYDKDFNNEADTPDNFQSRRPNTSFCFLDIRSPGLGDTAMYLCATSRRLAGEQYFGPGTRLTVT.

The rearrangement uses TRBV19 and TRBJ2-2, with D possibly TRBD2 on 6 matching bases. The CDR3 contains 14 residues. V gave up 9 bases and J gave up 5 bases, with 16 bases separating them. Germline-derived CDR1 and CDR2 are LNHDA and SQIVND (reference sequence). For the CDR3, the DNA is TGTGCCAGCACTCAGGGAGGTGAGACCGGGGAGCTGTTTTTT. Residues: CASTQGGETGELFF.

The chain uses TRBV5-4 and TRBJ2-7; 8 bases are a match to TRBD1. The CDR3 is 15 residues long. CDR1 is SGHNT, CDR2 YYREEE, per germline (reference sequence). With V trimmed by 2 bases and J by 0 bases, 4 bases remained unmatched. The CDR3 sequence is CASSFRDRSSYEQYF. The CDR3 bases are TGTGCCAGCAGCTTCCGGGACAGGAGCTCCTACGAGCAGTACTTC.

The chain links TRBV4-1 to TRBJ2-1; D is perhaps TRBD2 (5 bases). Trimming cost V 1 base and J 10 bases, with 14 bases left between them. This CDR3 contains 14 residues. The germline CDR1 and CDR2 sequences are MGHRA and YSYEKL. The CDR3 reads CASSQGERTGEQFF. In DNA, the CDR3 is TGCGCCAGCAGCCAAGGGGAGCGGACGGGGGAGCAGTTCTTC.

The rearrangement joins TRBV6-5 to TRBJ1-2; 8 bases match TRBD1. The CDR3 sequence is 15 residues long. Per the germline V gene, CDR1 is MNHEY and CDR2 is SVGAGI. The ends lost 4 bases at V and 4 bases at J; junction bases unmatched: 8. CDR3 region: CASSSGTGSPYGYTF. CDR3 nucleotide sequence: TGTGCCAGCAGTTCCGGGACAGGATCTCCCTATGGCTACACCTTC.

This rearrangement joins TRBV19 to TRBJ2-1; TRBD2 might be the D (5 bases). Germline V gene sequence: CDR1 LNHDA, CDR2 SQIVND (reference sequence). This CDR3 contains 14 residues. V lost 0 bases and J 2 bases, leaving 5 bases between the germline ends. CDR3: CASSIDGTYNEQFF. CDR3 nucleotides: TGTGCCAGTAGTATAGACGGGACCTACAATGAGCAGTTCTTC.

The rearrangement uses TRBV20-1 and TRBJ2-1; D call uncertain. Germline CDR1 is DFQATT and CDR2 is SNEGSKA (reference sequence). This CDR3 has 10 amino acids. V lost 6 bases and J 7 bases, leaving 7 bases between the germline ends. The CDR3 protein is CSAIGNEQFF. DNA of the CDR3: TGCAGTGCGATCGGGAATGAGCAGTTCTTC.

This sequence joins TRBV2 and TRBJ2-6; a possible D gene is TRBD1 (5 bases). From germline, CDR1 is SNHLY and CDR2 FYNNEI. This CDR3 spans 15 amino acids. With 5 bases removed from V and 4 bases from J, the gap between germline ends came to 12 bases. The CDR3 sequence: CASSKTATGANVLTF. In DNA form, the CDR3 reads TGTGCCAGCAGTAAGACAGCTACCGGGGCCAACGTCCTGACTTTC.

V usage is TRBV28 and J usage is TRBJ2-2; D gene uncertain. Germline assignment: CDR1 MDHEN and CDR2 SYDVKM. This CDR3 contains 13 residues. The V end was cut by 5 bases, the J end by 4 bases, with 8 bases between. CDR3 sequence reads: CASSQRGTGELFF. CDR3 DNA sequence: TGTGCCAGCAGTCAGAGAGGCACCGGGGAGCTGTTTTTT. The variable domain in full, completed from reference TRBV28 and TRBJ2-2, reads DVKVTQSSRYLVKRTGEKVFLECVQDMDHENMFWYRQDPGLGLRLIYFSYDVKMKEKGDIPEGYSVSREKKERFSLILESASTNQTSMYLCASSQRGTGELFFGEGSRLTVL.

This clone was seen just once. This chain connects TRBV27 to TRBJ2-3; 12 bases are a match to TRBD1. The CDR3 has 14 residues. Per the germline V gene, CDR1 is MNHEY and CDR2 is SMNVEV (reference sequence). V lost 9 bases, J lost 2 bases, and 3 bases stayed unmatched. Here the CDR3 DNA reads TGTGCCAGTGGGGACAGGGGGCTCACAGATACGCAGTATTTT. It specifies CASGDRGLTDTQYF.

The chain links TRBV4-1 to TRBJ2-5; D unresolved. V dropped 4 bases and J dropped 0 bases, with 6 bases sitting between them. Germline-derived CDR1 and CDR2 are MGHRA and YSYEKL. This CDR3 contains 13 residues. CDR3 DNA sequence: TGCGCCAGCAGCCTCTTCTACCAAGAGACCCAGTACTTC. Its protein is CASSLFYQETQYF.

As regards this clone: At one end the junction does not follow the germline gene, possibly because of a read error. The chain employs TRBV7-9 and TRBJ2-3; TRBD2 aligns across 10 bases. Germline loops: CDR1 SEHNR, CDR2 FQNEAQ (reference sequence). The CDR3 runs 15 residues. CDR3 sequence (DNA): TGTTCCAGCAGCCCTTATCTAGCGGGAGTAAATACGCAGTATTTT. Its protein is CSSSPYLAGVNTQYF. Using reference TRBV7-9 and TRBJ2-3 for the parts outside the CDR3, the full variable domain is DTGVSQNPRHKITKRGQNVTFRCDPISEHNRLYWYRQTLGQGPEFLTYFQNEAQLEKSRLLSDRFSAERPKGSFSTLEIQRTEQGDSAMYLCSSSPYLAGVNTQYFGPGTRLTVL.

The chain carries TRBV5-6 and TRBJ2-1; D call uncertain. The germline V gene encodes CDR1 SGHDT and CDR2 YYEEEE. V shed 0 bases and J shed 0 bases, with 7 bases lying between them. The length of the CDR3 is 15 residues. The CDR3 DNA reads TGTGCCAGCAGCTTGGCCAGGCGCTCCTACAATGAGCAGTTCTTC. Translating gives CASSLARRSYNEQFF.

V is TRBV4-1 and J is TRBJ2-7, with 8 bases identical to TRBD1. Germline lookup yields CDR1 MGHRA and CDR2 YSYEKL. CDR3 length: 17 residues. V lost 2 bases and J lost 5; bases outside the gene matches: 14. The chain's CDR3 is CASSQNLYQTGAHEQYF. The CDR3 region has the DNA TGCGCCAGCAGCCAAAACCTATATCAGACAGGGGCCCACGAGCAGTACTTC.

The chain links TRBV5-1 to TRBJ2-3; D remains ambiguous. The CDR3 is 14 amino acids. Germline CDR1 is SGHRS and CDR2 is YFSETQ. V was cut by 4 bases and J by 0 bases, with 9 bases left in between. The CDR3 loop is CASSTTVSTDTQYF. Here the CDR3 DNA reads TGCGCCAGCAGCACCACGGTCAGCACAGATACGCAGTATTTT. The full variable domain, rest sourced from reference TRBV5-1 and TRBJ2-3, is KAGVTQTPRYLIKTRGQQVTLSCSPISGHRSVSWYQQTPGQGLQFLFEYFSETQRNKGNFPGRFSGRQFSNSRSEMNVSTLELGDSALYLCASSTTVSTDTQYFGPGTRLTVL.

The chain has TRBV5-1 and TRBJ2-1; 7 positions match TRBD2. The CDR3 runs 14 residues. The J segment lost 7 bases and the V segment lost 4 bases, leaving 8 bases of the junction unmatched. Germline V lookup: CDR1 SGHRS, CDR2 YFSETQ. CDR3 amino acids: CASSTPAGNNEQFF. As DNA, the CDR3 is TGCGCCAGCAGCACCCCAGCGGGGAATAATGAGCAGTTCTTC.

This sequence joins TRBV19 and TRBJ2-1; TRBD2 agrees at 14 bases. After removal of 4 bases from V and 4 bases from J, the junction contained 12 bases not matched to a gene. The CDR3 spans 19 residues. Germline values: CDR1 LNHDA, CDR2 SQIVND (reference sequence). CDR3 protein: CASSNLVPGLAGEYNEQFF. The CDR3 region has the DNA TGTGCCAGTAGTAACCTCGTGCCGGGACTAGCGGGAGAGTACAATGAGCAGTTCTTC. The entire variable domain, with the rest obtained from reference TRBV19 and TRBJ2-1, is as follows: DGGITQSPKYLFRKEGQNVTLSCEQNLNHDAMYWYRQDPGQGLRLIYYSQIVNDFQKGDIAEGYSVSREKKESFPLTVTSAQKNPTAFYLCASSNLVPGLAGEYNEQFFGPGTRLTVL.

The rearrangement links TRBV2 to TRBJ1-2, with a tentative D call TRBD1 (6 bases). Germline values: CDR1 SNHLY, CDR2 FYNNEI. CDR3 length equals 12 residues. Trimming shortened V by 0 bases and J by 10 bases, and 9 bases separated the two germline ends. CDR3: CASSEAGGDYTF. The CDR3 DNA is TGTGCCAGCAGTGAAGCAGGGGGAGACTACACCTTC.

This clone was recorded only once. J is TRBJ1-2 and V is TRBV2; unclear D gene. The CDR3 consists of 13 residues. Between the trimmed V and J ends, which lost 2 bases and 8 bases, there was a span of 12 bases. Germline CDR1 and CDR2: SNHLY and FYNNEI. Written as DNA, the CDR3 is TGTGCCAGCAGTGAAACAAGGGAGGACGGCTACACCTTC. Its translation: CASSETREDGYTF.

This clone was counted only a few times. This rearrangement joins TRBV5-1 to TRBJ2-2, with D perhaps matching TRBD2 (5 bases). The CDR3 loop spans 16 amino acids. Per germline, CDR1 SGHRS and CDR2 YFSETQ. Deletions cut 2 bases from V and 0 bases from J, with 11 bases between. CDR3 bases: TGCGCCAGCAGCTTCCTAAGACTAACGAACACCGGGGAGCTGTTTTTT. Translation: CASSFLRLTNTGELFF.